A single T cell receptor (beta chain) is shown here with its context. Its specificity is not known. This sample stems from a study of T cell repertoires in cytomegalovirus infection. Trimming cost V 7 bases and J 2 bases, with 9 bases left between them. CDR1 and CDR2 from the germline V gene are MDHEN and SYDVKM. The CDR3 totals 12 residues. TCRdb reprocessed the reads with MiXCR, giving one entry per CDR3 protein. The sample contains about 360,000 distinct CDR3 sequences, about a third of which appear only once. Source: cultured PBMCs, taken from culture after CMV antigen stimulation. This TCR was sampled from a human donor in good health (CMV status not recorded). Some clones in this sample may be carry-over from other donors' samples. V and J are TRBV28 and TRBJ2-7, with D perhaps matching TRBD2 (5 bases). CDR3 bases: TGTGCCAGCATGAGGGATACCTACGAGCAGTACTTC. It translates to CASMRDTYEQYF.